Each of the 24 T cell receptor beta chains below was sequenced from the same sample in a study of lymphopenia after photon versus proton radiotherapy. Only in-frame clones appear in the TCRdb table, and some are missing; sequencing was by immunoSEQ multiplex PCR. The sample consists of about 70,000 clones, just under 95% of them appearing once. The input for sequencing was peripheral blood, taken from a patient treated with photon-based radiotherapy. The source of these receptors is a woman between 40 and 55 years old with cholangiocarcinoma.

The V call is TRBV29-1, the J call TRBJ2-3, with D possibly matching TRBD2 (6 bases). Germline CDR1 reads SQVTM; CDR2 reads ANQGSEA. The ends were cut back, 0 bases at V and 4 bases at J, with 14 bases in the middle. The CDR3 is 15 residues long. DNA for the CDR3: TGCAGCGTTGAAGAGCCCACTAGCTGGGCAGATACGCAGTATTTT. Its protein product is CSVEEPTSWADTQYF.

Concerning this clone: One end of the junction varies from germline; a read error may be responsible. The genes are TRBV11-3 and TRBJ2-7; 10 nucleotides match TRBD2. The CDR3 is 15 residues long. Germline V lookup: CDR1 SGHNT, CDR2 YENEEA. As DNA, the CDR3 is TGTGCCAGCAGCCTAGACGGGACTAGCGCCTACGAGCAGTACTTC. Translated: CASSLDGTSAYEQYF.

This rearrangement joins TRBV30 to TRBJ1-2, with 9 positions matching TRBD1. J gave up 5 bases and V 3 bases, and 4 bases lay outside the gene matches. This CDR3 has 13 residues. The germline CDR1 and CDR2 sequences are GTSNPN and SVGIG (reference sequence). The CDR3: CAWSGTGSYGYTF. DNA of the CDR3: TGTGCCTGGAGCGGGACAGGGTCATATGGCTACACCTTC.

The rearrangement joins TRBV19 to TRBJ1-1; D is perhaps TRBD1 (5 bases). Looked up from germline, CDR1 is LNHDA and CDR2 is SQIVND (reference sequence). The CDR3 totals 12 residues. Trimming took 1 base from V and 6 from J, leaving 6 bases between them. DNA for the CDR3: TGTGCCAGTAGTATAGTGGGGGCTGAAGCTTTCTTT. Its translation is CASSIVGAEAFF.

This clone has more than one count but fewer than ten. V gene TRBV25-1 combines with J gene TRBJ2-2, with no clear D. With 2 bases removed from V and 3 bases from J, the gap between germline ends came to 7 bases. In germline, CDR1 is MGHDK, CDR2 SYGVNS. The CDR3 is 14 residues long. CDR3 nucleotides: TGTGCCAGCAGTGAAAGAGCCTACACCGGGGAGCTGTTTTTT. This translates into CASSERAYTGELFF. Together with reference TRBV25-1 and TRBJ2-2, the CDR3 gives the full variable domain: EADIYQTPRYLVIGTGKKITLECSQTMGHDKMYWYQQDPGMELHLIHYSYGVNSTEKGDLSSESTVSRIRTEHFPLTLESARPSHTSQYLCASSERAYTGELFFGEGSRLTVL.

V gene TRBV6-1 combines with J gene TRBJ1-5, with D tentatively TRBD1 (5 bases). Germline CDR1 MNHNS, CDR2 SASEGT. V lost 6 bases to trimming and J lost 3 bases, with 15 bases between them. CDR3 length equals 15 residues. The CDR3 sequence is CASRDLGVANQPQHF. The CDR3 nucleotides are TGTGCCAGCAGGGACTTAGGGGTTGCCAATCAGCCCCAGCATTTT.

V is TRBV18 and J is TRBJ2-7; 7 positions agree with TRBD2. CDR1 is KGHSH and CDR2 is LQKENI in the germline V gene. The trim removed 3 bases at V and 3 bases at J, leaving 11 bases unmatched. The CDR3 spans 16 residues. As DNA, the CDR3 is TGTGCCAGCTCACCGGTAAAGGCGGGAGATATCTACGAGCAGTACTTC. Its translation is CASSPVKAGDIYEQYF.

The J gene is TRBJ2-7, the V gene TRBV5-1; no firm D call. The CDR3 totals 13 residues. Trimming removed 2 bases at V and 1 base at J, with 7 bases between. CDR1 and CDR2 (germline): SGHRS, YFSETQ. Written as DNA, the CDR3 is TGCGCCAGCAGCTTTTCGGGTTCCTACGAGCAGTACTTC. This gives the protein CASSFSGSYEQYF.

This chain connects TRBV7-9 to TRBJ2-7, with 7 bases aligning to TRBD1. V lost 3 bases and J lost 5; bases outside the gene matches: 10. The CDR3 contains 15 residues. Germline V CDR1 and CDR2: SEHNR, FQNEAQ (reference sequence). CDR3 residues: CASSFPGTAGNEQYF. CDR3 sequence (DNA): TGTGCCAGCAGCTTCCCCGGGACAGCTGGCAACGAGCAGTACTTC. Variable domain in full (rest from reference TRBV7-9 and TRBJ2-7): DTGVSQNPRHKITKRGQNVTFRCDPISEHNRLYWYRQTLGQGPEFLTYFQNEAQLEKSRLLSDRFSAERPKGSFSTLEIQRTEQGDSAMYLCASSFPGTAGNEQYFGPGTRLTVT.

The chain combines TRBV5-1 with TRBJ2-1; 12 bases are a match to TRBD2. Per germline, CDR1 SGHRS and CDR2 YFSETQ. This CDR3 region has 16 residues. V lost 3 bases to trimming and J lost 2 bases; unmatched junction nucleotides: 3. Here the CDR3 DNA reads TGCGCCAGCAGCTACGGACTAGCGGGGACCTACAATGAGCAGTTCTTC. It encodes CASSYGLAGTYNEQFF. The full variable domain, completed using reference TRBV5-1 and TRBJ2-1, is KAGVTQTPRYLIKTRGQQVTLSCSPISGHRSVSWYQQTPGQGLQFLFEYFSETQRNKGNFPGRFSGRQFSNSRSEMNVSTLELGDSALYLCASSYGLAGTYNEQFFGPGTRLTVL.

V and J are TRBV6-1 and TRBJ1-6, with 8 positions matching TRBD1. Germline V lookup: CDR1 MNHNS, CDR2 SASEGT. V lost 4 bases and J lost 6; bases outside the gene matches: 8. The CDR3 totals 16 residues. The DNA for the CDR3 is TGTGCCAGCAGTGCAACAGGGGGAAGCGGTAATTCACCCCTCCACTTT. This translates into CASSATGGSGNSPLHF.

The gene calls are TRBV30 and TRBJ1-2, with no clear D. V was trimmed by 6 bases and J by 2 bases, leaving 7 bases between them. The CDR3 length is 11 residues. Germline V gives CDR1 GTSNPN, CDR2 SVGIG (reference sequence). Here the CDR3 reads CACTENYGYTF. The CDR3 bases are TGTGCCTGTACAGAGAACTATGGCTACACCTTC.

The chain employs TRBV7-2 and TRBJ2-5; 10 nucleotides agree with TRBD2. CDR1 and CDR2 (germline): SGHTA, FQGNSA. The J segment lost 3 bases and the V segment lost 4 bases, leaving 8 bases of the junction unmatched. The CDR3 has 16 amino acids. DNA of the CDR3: TGTGCCAGCAGCTCACCTAGCGGGAGAGGTGAAGAGACCCAGTACTTC. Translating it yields CASSSPSGRGEETQYF.

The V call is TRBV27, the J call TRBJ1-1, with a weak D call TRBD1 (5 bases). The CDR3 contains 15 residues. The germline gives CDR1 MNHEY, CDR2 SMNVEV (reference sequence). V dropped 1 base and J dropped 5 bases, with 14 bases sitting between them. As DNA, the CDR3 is TGTGCCAGCAGTTTATACGAGGGGAGTAGGACTGAAGCTTTCTTT. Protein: CASSLYEGSRTEAFF.

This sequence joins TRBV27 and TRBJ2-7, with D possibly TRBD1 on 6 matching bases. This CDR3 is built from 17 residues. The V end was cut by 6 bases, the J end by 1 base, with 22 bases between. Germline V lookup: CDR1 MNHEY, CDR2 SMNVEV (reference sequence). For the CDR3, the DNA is TGTGCCAGCAGACAATCTGGGACACCCAGAACGTCCTACGAGCAGTACTTC. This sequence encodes CASRQSGTPRTSYEQYF.

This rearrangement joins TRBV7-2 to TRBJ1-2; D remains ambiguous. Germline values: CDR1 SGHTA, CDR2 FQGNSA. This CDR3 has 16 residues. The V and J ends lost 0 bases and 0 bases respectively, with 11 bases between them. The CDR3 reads CASSLAPGSTNYGYTF. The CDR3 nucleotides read TGTGCCAGCAGCTTAGCTCCAGGTTCTACTAACTATGGCTACACCTTC.

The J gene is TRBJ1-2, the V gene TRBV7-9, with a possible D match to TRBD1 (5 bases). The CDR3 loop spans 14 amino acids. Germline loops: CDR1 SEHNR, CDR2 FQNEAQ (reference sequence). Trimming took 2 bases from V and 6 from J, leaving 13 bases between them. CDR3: CASSLLTRGNGYTF. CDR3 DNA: TGTGCCAGCAGCTTACTAACGAGGGGTAATGGCTACACCTTC.

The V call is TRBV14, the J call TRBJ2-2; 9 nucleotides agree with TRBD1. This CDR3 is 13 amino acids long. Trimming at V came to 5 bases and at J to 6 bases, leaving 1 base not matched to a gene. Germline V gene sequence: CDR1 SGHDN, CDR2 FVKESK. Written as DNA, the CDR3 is TGTGCCAGCAGCAGGACAGGGGCCGGGGAGCTGTTTTTT. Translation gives CASSRTGAGELFF.

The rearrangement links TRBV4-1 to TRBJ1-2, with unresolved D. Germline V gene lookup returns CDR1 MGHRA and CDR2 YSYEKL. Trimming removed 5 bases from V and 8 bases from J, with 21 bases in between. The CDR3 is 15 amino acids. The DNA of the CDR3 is TGCGCCAGCAGCTCCCCTCCTTCCGGCTCTGGCGGCTACACCTTC. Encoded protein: CASSSPPSGSGGYTF.

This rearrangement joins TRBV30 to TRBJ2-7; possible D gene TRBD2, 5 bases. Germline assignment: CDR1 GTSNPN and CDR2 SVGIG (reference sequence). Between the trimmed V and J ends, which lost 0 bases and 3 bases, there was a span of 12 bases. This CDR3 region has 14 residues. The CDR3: CAWSVDRGSYEQYF. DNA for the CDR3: TGTGCCTGGAGTGTAGATCGGGGTAGCTACGAGCAGTACTTC.

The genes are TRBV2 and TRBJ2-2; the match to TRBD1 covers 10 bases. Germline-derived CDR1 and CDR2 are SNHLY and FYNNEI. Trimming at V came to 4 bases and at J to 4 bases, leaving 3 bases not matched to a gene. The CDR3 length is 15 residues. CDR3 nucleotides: TGTGCCAGCAGTGCCCGGACAGGGGGCACCGGGGAGCTGTTTTTT. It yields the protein CASSARTGGTGELFF.

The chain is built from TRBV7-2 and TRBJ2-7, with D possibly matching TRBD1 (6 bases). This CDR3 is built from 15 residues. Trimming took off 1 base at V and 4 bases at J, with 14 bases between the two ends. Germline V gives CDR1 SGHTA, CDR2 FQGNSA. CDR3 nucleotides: TGTGCCAGCAGCTTAGGGGCAGGGGCTCAATACGAGCAGTACTTC. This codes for CASSLGAGAQYEQYF.

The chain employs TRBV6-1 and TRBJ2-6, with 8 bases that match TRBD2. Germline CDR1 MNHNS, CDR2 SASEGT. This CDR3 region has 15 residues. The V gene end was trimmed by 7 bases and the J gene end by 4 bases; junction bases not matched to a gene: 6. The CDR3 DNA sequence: TGTGCCAGCACCTCGGGGGGGGCCGGGGCCAACGTCCTGACTTTC. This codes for CASTSGGAGANVLTF.

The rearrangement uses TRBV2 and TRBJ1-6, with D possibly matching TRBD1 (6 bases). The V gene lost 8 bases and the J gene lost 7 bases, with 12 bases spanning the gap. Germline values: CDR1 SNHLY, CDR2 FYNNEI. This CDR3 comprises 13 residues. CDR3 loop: CASLGAGNSPLHF. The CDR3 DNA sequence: TGTGCCAGCCTGGGGGCGGGAAATTCACCCCTCCACTTT.